This entry lists 10 T cell receptor beta chains sequenced from one sample in a study of blood T cells in healthy people across ages (dated by TCRdb to the mid-2010s). The receptor library was made with 5' RACE. TCRdb records Illumina HiSeq 2500 as the sequencer. A second roughly 6 to 12 cycle PCR used a sample-barcoded 5' primer and a J-beta primer mix. Starting from the raw public reads, TCRdb applied fastp trimming at Q25, assembled clones with MiXCR and retained in-frame beta chains. Each CDR3 protein appears once, grouped with its most common genes and DNA. The sample table lists 1.4 million to 1.5 million distinct CDR3 sequences, 42% of them with a count of one. The top ten clonotypes cover 6.5% to 10% of the sample. Sequencing was carried out using blood. All receptors come from a woman in her late teens or twenties in good health.

This chain joins TRBV9 and TRBJ2-1; 10 bases agree with TRBD2. From germline, CDR1 is SGDLS and CDR2 YYNGEE. CDR3 length: 14 residues. The J segment lost 7 bases and the V segment lost 4 bases, leaving 5 bases of the junction unmatched. The CDR3 sequence: CASSRLLAGNEQFF. The CDR3 DNA follows: TGTGCCAGCAGCCGATTACTAGCGGGGAATGAGCAGTTCTTC.

The chain is built from TRBV6-4 and TRBJ1-6; maybe TRBD1 (6 bases). This CDR3 comprises 16 residues. CDR1 is MRHNA, CDR2 SNTAGT, per germline. V lost 0 bases and J lost 7, with 13 bases in between. CDR3 residues: CASSDSAGGQNSPLHF. CDR3 coding DNA: TGTGCCAGCAGTGACTCGGCGGGGGGGCAAAATTCACCCCTCCACTTT.

The chain combines TRBV6-1 with TRBJ2-1; D perhaps matches TRBD2 (5 bases). Germline CDR1 reads MNHNS; CDR2 reads SASEGT. V was trimmed by 6 bases and J by 7 bases, leaving 13 bases between them. This CDR3 has 13 residues. For the CDR3, the DNA is TGTGCCAGCAGCCAGCTAACGGGAAATGAGCAGTTCTTC. It encodes CASSQLTGNEQFF.

The V and J genes are TRBV5-1 and TRBJ2-3, with 11 bases identical to TRBD2. V lost 2 bases, J lost 4 bases, and 6 bases stayed unmatched. Germline CDR1 SGHRS, CDR2 YFSETQ. This CDR3 contains 16 residues. Here the CDR3 reads CASSLTSGGPSDTQYF. The CDR3 DNA sequence: TGCGCCAGCAGCTTAACTAGCGGGGGCCCTTCAGATACGCAGTATTTT.

The genes are TRBV7-2 and TRBJ2-3, with D perhaps given as TRBD1 or TRBD2 (5 bases each). Germline loops: CDR1 SGHTA, CDR2 FQGNSA. The CDR3 runs 17 residues. Trimming shortened V by 3 bases and J by 6 bases, and 22 bases separated the two germline ends. CDR3 sequence reads: CASSFPRGLALGDTQYF. CDR3 DNA sequence: TGTGCCAGCAGCTTTCCAAGGGGCCTAGCTTTGGGGGATACGCAGTATTTT.

With respect to this clonotype: Relative to the germline gene, one junction end is altered; a read error may explain this. The chain links TRBV10-3 to TRBJ2-5, with D possibly being TRBD1 (5 bases). CDR3 length: 15 residues. From germline, CDR1 is ENHRY and CDR2 SYGVKD. The CDR3 bases are TGTGCCATCAGTGAGTGGGCAGGGTCCCAAGAGGCCCAGTACTTC. The encoded protein is CAISEWAGSQEAQYF.

This clonotype appeared a few times. V gene TRBV12-3 or TRBV12-4 combines with J gene TRBJ1-5; tentatively, D is TRBD1 (5 bases). Trimming removed 6 bases from V and 2 bases from J, with 14 bases in between. The CDR3 covers 15 residues. In nucleotides, the CDR3 is TGTGCCAGCAGAGTTTGGGGCTACGGCAATCAGCCCCAGCATTTT. It codes for CASRVWGYGNQPQHF.

The V gene is TRBV7-9, the J gene TRBJ1-1; D unresolved. V dropped 6 bases and J dropped 0 bases, with 14 bases sitting between them. The germline gives CDR1 SEHNR, CDR2 FQNEAQ (reference sequence). This CDR3 has 15 residues. The CDR3: CASSHSRTMNTEAFF. The CDR3 DNA is TGTGCCAGCAGTCACAGCCGAACCATGAACACTGAAGCTTTCTTT.

The rearrangement links TRBV4-2 to TRBJ2-7; maybe TRBD2 (6 bases). Deletions cut 0 bases from V and 0 bases from J, with 15 bases between. The CDR3 totals 17 residues. Germline CDR1 is LGHNA and CDR2 is YNFKEQ. The CDR3 DNA sequence: TGTGCCAGCAGCCAAGATCATGCGGGGCCGAGCTCCTACGAGCAGTACTTC. It specifies CASSQDHAGPSSYEQYF.

This chain connects TRBV20-1 to TRBJ1-2; 7 positions agree with TRBD1. The CDR3 runs 13 residues. Losses at the gene ends were 1 base for V and 7 bases for J; bases not matched to a gene: 6. Germline-derived CDR1 and CDR2 are DFQATT and SNEGSKA (reference sequence). In DNA, the CDR3 is TGCAGTGCTAGAGTAAATACAGGGGCTGGCTACACCTTC. Amino acid sequence: CSARVNTGAGYTF.